This TCR beta chain emerged from a study of preoperative IRX-2 immunotherapy in early breast cancer. The data were produced by immunoSEQ multiplex PCR, yet TCRdb's version contains in-frame clones alone and is incomplete. The table shows roughly 42,000 clones, with 70% to 80% occurring only once. This clone was seen just once. Treatment given: preoperative locoregional IRX-2 cytokine immunotherapy. Samples came from a phase Ib trial of preoperative locoregional IRX-2 cytokine immunotherapy. This CDR3 region has 14 residues. Germline V gene lookup returns CDR1 SGHRS and CDR2 YFSETQ. Trimming removed 1 base from V and 3 bases from J, with 11 bases in between.

Specimen: tumor tissue, collected after IRX-2 immunotherapy. The chain uses TRBV5-1 and TRBJ2-7; TRBD1 might be the D (5 bases). This TCR came from a human donor with breast cancer. The CDR3 bases are TGCGCCAGCAGCTTGAGTGGGGCGAGCTACGAGCAGTACTTC. Residues: CASSLSGASYEQYF.